Below are 20 T cell receptor beta chains sequenced from a single sample in a study of OX40 agonist ivuxolimab in advanced cancers. TCRdb keeps only in-frame clones here, not all; method: immunoSEQ multiplex PCR. The sample has approximately 91,000 clones, roughly nine tenths seen once. This sample comprised CD4+ or CD8+ T cells sorted from blood, obtained in a trial of the OX40 agonist ivuxolimab. Source of these receptors: an adult with an advanced solid tumor such as melanoma, head and neck, liver or kidney cancer.

This chain uses TRBV2 with TRBJ1-1, with D possibly TRBD1 on 6 matching bases. Germline V CDR1 and CDR2: SNHLY, FYNNEI. Trimming left V 2 bases short and J 1 base short, with 11 bases between. CDR3 length: 15 residues. CDR3 region: CASSERETGNTEAFF. CDR3 DNA: TGTGCCAGCAGTGAACGGGAGACAGGGAACACTGAAGCTTTCTTT.

The chain combines TRBV12-5 with TRBJ2-2; D may match TRBD1 or TRBD2 (5 bases each). The CDR3 is 20 amino acids. CDR1 is LGHNT and CDR2 is FRNRAP in the germline V gene. V lost 0 bases and J 5 bases, leaving 25 bases between the germline ends. The CDR3 region has the DNA TGTGCTAGTGGTTTGGTAGGGAAAAACCGGGACCCGGTGGGGACCGGGGAGCTGTTTTTT. It encodes CASGLVGKNRDPVGTGELFF. The complete variable domain, with remaining parts taken from reference TRBV12-5 and TRBJ2-2, reads DARVTQTPRHKVTEMGQEVTMRCQPILGHNTVFWYRQTMMQGLELLAYFRNRAPLDDSGMPKDRFSAEMPDATLATLKIQPSEPRDSAVYFCASGLVGKNRDPVGTGELFFGEGSRLTVL.

The V and J genes are TRBV9 and TRBJ2-7; 8 positions agree with TRBD2. V lost 0 bases, J lost 6 bases, and 11 bases stayed unmatched. CDR1 and CDR2 from the germline V gene are SGDLS and YYNGEE. This CDR3 has 16 residues. CDR3 protein: CASSVARPGLDGEQYF. Here the CDR3 DNA reads TGTGCCAGCAGCGTAGCACGCCCGGGACTAGATGGCGAGCAGTACTTC.

The chain uses TRBV7-9 and TRBJ2-2, with D possibly being TRBD2 (6 bases). The germline V gene encodes CDR1 SEHNR and CDR2 FQNEAQ (reference sequence). This CDR3 contains 13 residues. V was clipped by 8 bases and J by 4 bases, with 11 bases between them. CDR3 sequence: CASSVGGTGELFF. Here the CDR3 DNA reads TGTGCCAGCTCCGTCGGGGGCACCGGGGAGCTGTTTTTT. The entire variable domain, with the rest obtained from reference TRBV7-9 and TRBJ2-2, is as follows: DTGVSQNPRHKITKRGQNVTFRCDPISEHNRLYWYRQTLGQGPEFLTYFQNEAQLEKSRLLSDRFSAERPKGSFSTLEIQRTEQGDSAMYLCASSVGGTGELFFGEGSRLTVL.

The chain has TRBV9 and TRBJ2-5, with 8 nucleotides matching TRBD1. Germline trimming cut 4 bases from V and 3 bases from J; bases unmatched to any gene: 5. Germline V CDR1 and CDR2: SGDLS, YYNGEE. CDR3 length: 14 residues. The CDR3 reads CASSPQDREETQYF. The CDR3, as DNA: TGTGCCAGCAGCCCCCAGGACAGGGAAGAGACCCAGTACTTC.

The V gene is TRBV29-1, the J gene TRBJ2-3; D is possibly TRBD1 (5 bases). The CDR3 runs 12 residues. V gave up 4 bases and J gave up 10 bases, with 15 bases separating them. Germline V lookup: CDR1 SQVTM, CDR2 ANQGSEA. CDR3 loop: CSVGPVIGAQYF. The CDR3 nucleotides are TGCAGCGTTGGTCCCGTTATAGGGGCGCAGTATTTT.

CDR3: CASSLVRSGNNSPLHF. CDR3 nucleotides: TGCGCCAGCAGCTTGGTCCGGAGTGGGAATAATTCACCCCTCCACTTT. V and J are TRBV5-1 and TRBJ1-6, with D hard to call. Deletions cut 0 bases from V and 5 bases from J, with 12 bases between. Germline lookup yields CDR1 SGHRS and CDR2 YFSETQ. The CDR3 loop spans 16 amino acids.

This clone was counted only a few times. The chain is built from TRBV7-6 and TRBJ1-2, with D uncertain. Germline CDR1 reads SGHVS; CDR2 reads FNYEAQ. The CDR3 runs to 8 residues. V was shortened by 6 bases and J by 8 bases, with 1 base between the two germline ends. The CDR3 here is CASRGYTF. CDR3 sequence (DNA): TGTGCCAGCAGAGGCTACACCTTC.

This chain uses TRBV4-3 with TRBJ1-3, with unresolved D. Germline V gene lookup returns CDR1 LGHNA and CDR2 YSLEER. V was shortened by 3 bases and J by 0 bases, with 6 bases between the two germline ends. This CDR3 has 14 residues. The CDR3: CASSQANSGNTIYF. CDR3 DNA: TGCGCCAGCAGCCAGGCGAACTCTGGAAACACCATATATTTT.

The chain uses TRBV2 and TRBJ2-1; TRBD2 aligns across 7 bases. Germline trimming cut 8 bases from V and 6 bases from J; bases unmatched to any gene: 7. In germline, CDR1 is SNHLY, CDR2 FYNNEI. This CDR3 is built from 13 residues. Here the CDR3 DNA reads TGTGCCAGCTCCGGATGGGGGGGCAATGAGCAGTTCTTC. This gives the protein CASSGWGGNEQFF.

The chain links TRBV28 to TRBJ1-2, with a weak D call TRBD1 (5 bases). From germline, CDR1 is MDHEN and CDR2 SYDVKM. This CDR3 is built from 14 residues. V was cut by 4 bases and J by 6 bases, with 15 bases left in between. The CDR3 bases are TGTGCCAGCAGTTCCCCCCTTGGGGGGAATGGCTACACCTTC. Its protein product is CASSSPLGGNGYTF.

The V gene is TRBV7-9, the J gene TRBJ2-2, with TRBD2 identical over 9 bases. The V segment lost 6 bases and the J segment 0 bases; nucleotides outside the gene matches: 2. The CDR3 runs 15 residues. The germline V gene has CDR1 SEHNR and CDR2 FQNEAQ (reference sequence). The CDR3 here is CASRSGGTNTGELFF. Written as DNA, the CDR3 is TGTGCCAGCAGAAGCGGGGGGACGAACACCGGGGAGCTGTTTTTT.

The chain joins TRBV7-6 to TRBJ2-7; TRBD2 is a possible D gene (5 bases). V shed 1 base and J shed 4 bases, with 11 bases lying between them. This CDR3 is 14 amino acids long. Germline assignment: CDR1 SGHVS and CDR2 FNYEAQ. The CDR3 DNA follows: TGTGCCAGCAGCTTAGGGAGCGGACCTTACGAGCAGTACTTC. It is translated as CASSLGSGPYEQYF.

The genes are TRBV19 and TRBJ2-7, with TRBD1 matching over 8 bases. This CDR3 is built from 16 residues. With V trimmed by 6 bases and J by 0 bases, 10 bases remained unmatched. Germline V gene sequence: CDR1 LNHDA, CDR2 SQIVND (reference sequence). CDR3 sequence: CASRPAGTGHSYEQYF. As DNA, the CDR3 is TGTGCCAGTAGACCCGCCGGGACAGGCCACTCCTACGAGCAGTACTTC.

The chain joins TRBV5-1 to TRBJ1-5; 7 bases align to TRBD1. This CDR3 contains 14 residues. The germline V gene encodes CDR1 SGHRS and CDR2 YFSETQ. The V segment lost 2 bases and the J segment 2 bases; nucleotides outside the gene matches: 1. CDR3 region: CASSLGGGNQPQHF. The CDR3 DNA is TGCGCCAGCAGCTTAGGGGGCGGCAATCAGCCCCAGCATTTT.

This clone was seen more than once but under ten times. This sequence joins TRBV7-8 and TRBJ2-5; D possibly corresponds to TRBD1 (6 bases). The CDR3 runs to 13 residues. Germline V lookup: CDR1 SGHVS, CDR2 FQNEAQ. V was pared by 4 bases and J by 3 bases, with 9 bases between. CDR3 region: CASSSGTKETQYF. For the CDR3, the DNA is TGTGCCAGCAGCTCCGGGACAAAAGAGACCCAGTACTTC.

The chain has TRBV7-3 and TRBJ2-7; 8 bases are a match to TRBD2. The germline V gene has CDR1 SGHTA and CDR2 FQGTGA. After removal of 2 bases from V and 4 bases from J, the junction contained 4 bases not matched to a gene. The CDR3 loop spans 14 amino acids. The CDR3 loop reads CASSLAGGLYEQYF. CDR3 DNA: TGTGCCAGCAGCTTAGCGGGGGGACTTTACGAGCAGTACTTC.

V gene TRBV5-5 combines with J gene TRBJ1-2; TRBD1 might be the D (5 bases). Germline CDR1 SGHKS, CDR2 YYEKEE (reference sequence). The V end was cut by 2 bases, the J end by 2 bases, with 16 bases between. The CDR3 is 16 amino acids. DNA of the CDR3: TGTGCCAGCAGCTTTTACCGAACAGGATCGAACTATGGCTACACCTTC. Translating it yields CASSFYRTGSNYGYTF.

The chain recombines TRBV5-5 with TRBJ2-4, with TRBD1 matching 7 bases. CDR1 SGHKS and CDR2 YYEKEE come from the germline V gene (reference sequence). V gave up 0 bases and J gave up 4 bases; unmatched junction bases: 4. CDR3 length: 15 residues. CDR3 sequence (DNA): TGTGCCAGCAGCTTGGGGGACAGCTCAAAAAACATTCAGTACTTC. Amino acids: CASSLGDSSKNIQYF.

The chain employs TRBV7-9 and TRBJ2-5, with D possibly matching TRBD2 (6 bases). This CDR3 has 15 residues. Trimming stripped 5 bases from V and 2 bases from J, with 15 bases between. Germline V gene lookup returns CDR1 SEHNR and CDR2 FQNEAQ (reference sequence). The CDR3 protein is CASSLLQEGQETQYF. The CDR3 bases are TGTGCCAGCAGCCTACTTCAGGAGGGGCAAGAGACCCAGTACTTC.